This passage covers 18 T cell receptor beta chains from one sample sequenced in a study of blood T cell repertoires in COVID-19. Measured with immunoSEQ multiplex PCR; TCRdb has only the in-frame clones, and not every one. The sample yields 200,000 to 250,000 clones, over 65% seen once. Sequencing was carried out using PBMCs or T cells enriched from blood (not recorded which). The receptors derive from a woman aged 60-75 years who had recovered from COVID-19.

The rearrangement links TRBV27 to TRBJ1-2, with D possibly matching TRBD1 (6 bases). Germline lookup yields CDR1 MNHEY and CDR2 SMNVEV (reference sequence). The V and J ends lost 2 bases and 6 bases respectively, with 10 bases between them. CDR3 length: 13 amino acids. CDR3 DNA sequence: TGTGCCAGCAGTTTAAGGGAGGGGGATGGCTACACCTTC. Translation: CASSLREGDGYTF.

The chain links TRBV7-6 to TRBJ2-5, with D possibly being TRBD1 (5 bases). Germline V CDR1 and CDR2: SGHVS, FNYEAQ. The V gene lost 2 bases and the J gene lost 0 bases, with 10 bases spanning the gap. The CDR3 extends over 15 amino acids. CDR3 coding DNA: TGTGCCAGCAGCTTACTGGGGCAGAACCAAGAGACCCAGTACTTC. It translates to CASSLLGQNQETQYF.

The chain joins TRBV12-3 or TRBV12-4 to TRBJ1-1; D is unresolved. The CDR3 is made up of 11 amino acids. The V end was cut by 4 bases, the J end by 4 bases, with 4 bases between. The CDR3 is CASSWSTEAFF. Written as DNA, the CDR3 is TGTGCCAGCAGTTGGAGCACTGAAGCTTTCTTT.

In this sample, this clone turned up a few times. V is TRBV5-1 and J is TRBJ1-1; TRBD1 matches at 7 bases. The ends lost 0 bases at V and 4 bases at J; junction bases unmatched: 3. This CDR3 is 14 amino acids long. Germline V lookup: CDR1 SGHRS, CDR2 YFSETQ. CDR3 DNA sequence: TGCGCCAGCAGCTTGGACCGACAGGGCACTGAAGCTTTCTTT. Translated, it gives CASSLDRQGTEAFF.

The CDR3 protein is CASSLAGYSDEQYF. The CDR3 coding sequence is TGTGCCAGCAGCTTGGCCGGGTACTCGGACGAGCAGTACTTC. The chain links TRBV7-9 to TRBJ2-7; D is unclear. The germline V gene has CDR1 SEHNR and CDR2 FQNEAQ (reference sequence). This CDR3 region has 14 residues. Deletions cut 3 bases from V and 5 bases from J, with 14 bases between.

This clone was recorded only once. The J gene is TRBJ2-1, the V gene TRBV7-9; tentatively, D is TRBD2 (5 bases). CDR3 length: 13 residues. Trimming took off 7 bases at V and 8 bases at J, with 15 bases between the two ends. Germline CDR1 and CDR2: SEHNR and FQNEAQ (reference sequence). The CDR3 spells CASIRSPRDEQFF. Written as DNA, the CDR3 is TGTGCCAGCATCCGCTCCCCGCGGGATGAGCAGTTCTTC.

The chain links TRBV6-1 to TRBJ2-7; 9 bases are a match to TRBD2. The CDR3 consists of 14 residues. Trimming at V came to 3 bases and at J to 6 bases, leaving 6 bases not matched to a gene. From germline, CDR1 is MNHNS and CDR2 SASEGT. The CDR3 DNA reads as TGTGCCAGCAGTGATCCGGGACTAGCTGTCGAGCAGTACTTC. Protein product: CASSDPGLAVEQYF.

The chain carries TRBV6-5 and TRBJ2-2, with D perhaps TRBD2 (5 bases). Trimming removed 7 bases from V and 7 bases from J, with 19 bases in between. The germline CDR1 and CDR2 sequences are MNHEY and SVGAGI. This CDR3 has 15 residues. The CDR3 DNA is TGTGCCAGCACCCCGAGGGAGTTTGGCTTCGGGGAGCTGTTTTTT. Residues: CASTPREFGFGELFF.

The J gene is TRBJ2-4, the V gene TRBV10-2; 9 bases align to TRBD2. This CDR3 has 20 residues. Unmatched junction bases numbered 12, after V lost 0 bases and J lost 0 bases. Germline-derived CDR1 and CDR2 are WSHSY and SAAADI. The CDR3 DNA follows: TGCGCCAGCAGTGAGTCGCTAGCGGGAATCTCGAGAGAAGCCAAAAACATTCAGTACTTC. It encodes CASSESLAGISREAKNIQYF.

This clone was detected a few times. This chain joins TRBV5-4 and TRBJ1-2; possible D gene TRBD1, 6 bases. Germline V gene data show CDR1 as SGHNT and CDR2 as YYREEE (reference sequence). The germline V and J ends were trimmed by 5 bases and 0 bases, with 14 bases remaining between them. This CDR3 is built from 15 residues. The CDR3 DNA is TGTGCCAGCAGTCCTGGGGGCCGTTCTAACTATGGCTACACCTTC. Translation gives CASSPGGRSNYGYTF. The variable domain in full, with the rest retrieved from reference TRBV5-4 and TRBJ1-2, is ETGVTQSPTHLIKTRGQQVTLRCSSQSGHNTVSWYQQALGQGPQFIFQYYREEENGRGNFPPRFSGLQFPNYSSELNVNALELDDSALYLCASSPGGRSNYGYTFGSGTRLTVV.

This rearrangement joins TRBV30 to TRBJ2-7, with 8 positions matching TRBD1. CDR1 and CDR2 (germline): GTSNPN, SVGIG (reference sequence). This CDR3 contains 15 residues. With V trimmed by 3 bases and J by 0 bases, 7 bases remained unmatched. The CDR3 region is CAWRIRDRSSYEQYF. In nucleotides, the CDR3 is TGTGCCTGGAGGATCCGGGACAGGAGCTCCTACGAGCAGTACTTC.

The rearrangement uses TRBV25-1 and TRBJ2-1, with TRBD1 matching 8 bases. The CDR3 runs to 16 residues. The germline V gene encodes CDR1 MGHDK and CDR2 SYGVNS. Trimming took 3 bases from V and 6 from J; bases not matched to a gene: 10. This CDR3 is CASSETTGAVSNEQFF. The CDR3 coding sequence is TGTGCCAGCAGTGAGACGACAGGGGCGGTATCCAATGAGCAGTTCTTC.

V gene TRBV7-9 combines with J gene TRBJ2-7; 9 nucleotides match TRBD1. Germline V gene sequence: CDR1 SEHNR, CDR2 FQNEAQ (reference sequence). There are 14 residues in the CDR3. With V trimmed by 5 bases and J by 5 bases, 7 bases remained unmatched. DNA of the CDR3: TGTGCCAGCAGCCCCCGGGACAGGGCCCACGAGCAGTACTTC. Protein: CASSPRDRAHEQYF. The full variable domain, with the rest looked up from reference TRBV7-9 and TRBJ2-7, is DTGVSQNPRHKITKRGQNVTFRCDPISEHNRLYWYRQTLGQGPEFLTYFQNEAQLEKSRLLSDRFSAERPKGSFSTLEIQRTEQGDSAMYLCASSPRDRAHEQYFGPGTRLTVT.

The chain employs TRBV3-1 (or the pseudogene TRBV3-2) and TRBJ2-5; 8 nucleotides line up with TRBD2. This CDR3 comprises 17 residues. J gave up 1 base and V 5 bases, and 12 bases lay outside the gene matches. CDR1 LGHDT and CDR2 YNNKEL come from the germline V gene (reference sequence). CDR3 sequence reads: CASSTNSGEGPQETQYF. The CDR3 DNA is TGTGCCAGCAGCACCAATAGCGGGGAGGGCCCCCAAGAGACCCAGTACTTC.

This clone has a single count. This chain uses TRBV9 with TRBJ2-7; TRBD2 agrees at 13 bases. CDR3 length: 14 residues. The germline V gene encodes CDR1 SGDLS and CDR2 YYNGEE. V was clipped by 3 bases and J by 5 bases; unmatched bases: 2. CDR3 in DNA: TGTGCCAGCAGCGCCGGGACTAGCGGGAACGAGCAGTACTTC. It yields the protein CASSAGTSGNEQYF.

The V gene is TRBV30, the J gene TRBJ2-5; 7 bases match TRBD1. CDR1 and CDR2 from the germline V gene are GTSNPN and SVGIG (reference sequence). The V gene end was trimmed by 0 bases and the J gene end by 3 bases; junction bases not matched to a gene: 7. CDR3 length: 15 amino acids. The CDR3 is CAWSVSGQAKETQYF. The CDR3 DNA sequence: TGTGCCTGGAGTGTATCCGGACAGGCCAAAGAGACCCAGTACTTC.

The rearrangement joins TRBV6-5 to TRBJ2-7; weak D call: TRBD1 (5 bases). Germline V CDR1 and CDR2: MNHEY, SVGAGI. CDR3 length: 15 residues. V lost 0 bases, J lost 0 bases, and 9 bases lay in between. Here the CDR3 DNA reads TGTGCCAGCAGTTACTCGATCGGACACTCCTACGAGCAGTACTTC. Encoded protein: CASSYSIGHSYEQYF.

J is TRBJ2-7 and V is TRBV5-6, with D unresolved. V lost 0 bases to trimming and J lost 0 bases, with 7 bases between them. CDR1 and CDR2 from the germline V gene are SGHDT and YYEEEE. CDR3 size: 14 residues. CDR3 loop: CASSLAGYSYEQYF. In DNA form, the CDR3 reads TGTGCCAGCAGCTTGGCGGGTTACTCCTACGAGCAGTACTTC.